This is a list of T cell receptor beta chains from one sample in a study of blood T cell repertoires in COVID-19. Only in-frame clones appear in the TCRdb table, and some are missing; sequencing was by immunoSEQ multiplex PCR. The sample lists fewer than 200,000 clones, over 80% seen once, with 8.4% in the top ten. The sequenced sample consisted of peripheral blood. These receptors originate from a woman in her seventies with acute or convalescent COVID-19. Both conserved end residues are part of each CDR3. The order of the fields is D gene, J gene, clone size, V gene, CDR3 protein, CDR3 DNA. D genes are given only for firm matches. A row's size may be missing; if present it is once, few, many or a size class.

d_call: -
j_call: TRBJ2-1
clone_size: -
v_call: TRBV15
cdr3_aa: CATSRDQGRNEQFF
cdr3_nt: TGTGCCACCAGCAGAGATCAGGGAAGGAATGAGCAGTTCTTC

d_call: -
j_call: TRBJ2-1
clone_size: -
v_call: TRBV6-5
cdr3_aa: CASSYEGDYNEQFF
cdr3_nt: TGTGCCAGCAGTTATGAGGGGGACTACAATGAGCAGTTCTTC

d_call: -
j_call: TRBJ1-2
clone_size: -
v_call: TRBV4-3
cdr3_aa: CASSEREQPAYGYTF
cdr3_nt: TGCGCCAGCAGCGAGCGGGAACAGCCCGCCTATGGCTACACCTTC

d_call: TRBD1
j_call: TRBJ1-2
clone_size: -
v_call: TRBV5-1
cdr3_aa: CASSPRTGDGYTF
cdr3_nt: TGCGCCAGCAGCCCCAGGACAGGGGATGGCTACACCTTC

d_call: -
j_call: TRBJ1-5
clone_size: -
v_call: TRBV2
cdr3_aa: CASTPDSHSPNQPQHF
cdr3_nt: TGTGCCAGCACTCCTGACAGCCATTCACCCAATCAGCCCCAGCATTTT

d_call: TRBD1
j_call: TRBJ1-4
clone_size: -
v_call: TRBV6-5
cdr3_aa: CATRTGDAKLFF
cdr3_nt: TGTGCCACCAGGACAGGGGACGCAAAACTGTTTTTT

d_call: TRBD1
j_call: TRBJ1-2
clone_size: -
v_call: TRBV9
cdr3_aa: CASSAPPGDRGYTF
cdr3_nt: TGTGCCAGCAGCGCCCCCCCAGGGGACAGGGGCTACACCTTC

d_call: TRBD1
j_call: TRBJ2-7
clone_size: few
v_call: TRBV6-6
cdr3_aa: CASSLQGRREQYF
cdr3_nt: TGTGCCAGCAGCTTACAGGGGCGCAGGGAGCAGTACTTC

d_call: -
j_call: TRBJ1-5
clone_size: -
v_call: TRBV18
cdr3_aa: CASSNSGQNSNQPQHF
cdr3_nt: TGTGCCAGCTCTAACTCGGGACAAAATAGCAATCAGCCCCAGCATTTT

d_call: -
j_call: TRBJ2-1
clone_size: -
v_call: TRBV27
cdr3_aa: CASSLNEQFF
cdr3_nt: TGTGCCAGCAGCCTAAATGAGCAGTTCTTC

d_call: TRBD1
j_call: TRBJ1-4
clone_size: once
v_call: TRBV4-3
cdr3_aa: CASSLGTGQGRNEKLFF
cdr3_nt: TGCGCCAGCAGCCTAGGAACCGGACAGGGACGTAATGAAAAACTGTTTTTT